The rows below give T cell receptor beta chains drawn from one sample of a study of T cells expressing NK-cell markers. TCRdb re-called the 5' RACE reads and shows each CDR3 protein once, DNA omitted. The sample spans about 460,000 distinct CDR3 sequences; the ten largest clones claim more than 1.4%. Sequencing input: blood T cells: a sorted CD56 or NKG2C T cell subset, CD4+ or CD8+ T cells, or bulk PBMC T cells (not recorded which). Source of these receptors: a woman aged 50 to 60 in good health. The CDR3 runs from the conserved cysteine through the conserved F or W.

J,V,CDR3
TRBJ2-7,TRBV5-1,CASTGNRYEQYF
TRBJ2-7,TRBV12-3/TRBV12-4,CASSTHFSGRAREQYF
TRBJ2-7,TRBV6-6,CASSYPRDNSYEQYF
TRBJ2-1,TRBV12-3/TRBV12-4,CASSSGTGGSHEQFF
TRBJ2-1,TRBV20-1,CSARDPLVAGGEQFF
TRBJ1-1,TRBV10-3,CATGANQNTEAFF
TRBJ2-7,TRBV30,CAWSVGGTSYEQYF
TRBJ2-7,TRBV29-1,CSVEPRTGYNEQYF
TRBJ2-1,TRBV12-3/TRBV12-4,CASSFLRDYNEQFF
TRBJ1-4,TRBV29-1,CSFRPAGQGEKKLFF
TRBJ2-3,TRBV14,CASSRRLLGTDTQYF
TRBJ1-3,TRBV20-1,CSAPDRVGGNTIYF
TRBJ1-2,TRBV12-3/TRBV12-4,CASSFRQNLYGYTF
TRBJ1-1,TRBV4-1,CASSPRQGVRGMNTEAFF
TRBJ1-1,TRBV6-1,CASSTWSIPMNTEAFF
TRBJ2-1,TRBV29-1,CSGVVVGARSEQFF
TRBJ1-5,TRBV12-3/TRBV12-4,CASSFGTGVQPQHF
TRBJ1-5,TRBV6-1,CASSESQTGLPQHF
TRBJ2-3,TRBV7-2,CASSRRAGSTDTQYF
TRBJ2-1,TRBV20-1,CSARPRGNQRGREFF
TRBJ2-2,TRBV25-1,CASSEMVGRLNTGELFF
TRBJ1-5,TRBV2,CASSEGRGSNQPQHF
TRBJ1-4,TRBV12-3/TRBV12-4,CASSSGQGRLFF
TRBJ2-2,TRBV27,CASSFVDPRGELFF
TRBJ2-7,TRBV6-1,CASSEEDRLDWYEQYF
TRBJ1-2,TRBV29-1,CSVAASNYGYTF
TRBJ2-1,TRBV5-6,CASSLGWTTPPNEQFF
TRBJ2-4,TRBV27,CASSFGGLAKNIQYF
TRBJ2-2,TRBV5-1,CANRKGDGTGELFF
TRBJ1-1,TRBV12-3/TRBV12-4,CASSFGGMNTEAFF
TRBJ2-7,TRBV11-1,CASSPGRRTNYEQYF
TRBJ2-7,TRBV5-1,CASVPSSGLAYEQYF
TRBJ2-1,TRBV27,CASSFRLAGGLKNEQFF
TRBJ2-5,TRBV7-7,CASSLGLGNAETQYF
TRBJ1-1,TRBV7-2,CASSPPGQGRRTEAFF
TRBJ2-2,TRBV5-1,CASSREGLVTGELFF
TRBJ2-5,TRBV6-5,CATGREARTNYQETQYF
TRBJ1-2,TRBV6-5,CASSYSRVTYGYTF
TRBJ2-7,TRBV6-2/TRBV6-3,CASRWDSFYEQYF
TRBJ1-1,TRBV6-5,CASIATGYTEAFF
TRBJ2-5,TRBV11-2,CASSLGVAEGRTQYF
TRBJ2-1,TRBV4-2,CASSATSGRNEQFF
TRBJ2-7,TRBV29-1,CSVGLAGAPYEQYF
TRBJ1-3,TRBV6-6,CASSLIGGDPGNTIYF
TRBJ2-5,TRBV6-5,CASSYSLGRRAETQYF
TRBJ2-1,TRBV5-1,CASSLGIAGAVSYNEQFF
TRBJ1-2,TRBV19,CASSMGEVNYGYTF
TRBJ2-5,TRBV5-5,CASSPARTSGSQTQYF
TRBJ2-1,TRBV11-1,CASSLAGTANEQFF
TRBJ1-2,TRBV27,CASSSLRGAIYGYTF
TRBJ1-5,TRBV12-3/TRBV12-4,CASSKGSKTGQPQHF
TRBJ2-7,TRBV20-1,CSARLPQALLYEQYF
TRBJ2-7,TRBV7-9,CASSLSGSRGYEQYF